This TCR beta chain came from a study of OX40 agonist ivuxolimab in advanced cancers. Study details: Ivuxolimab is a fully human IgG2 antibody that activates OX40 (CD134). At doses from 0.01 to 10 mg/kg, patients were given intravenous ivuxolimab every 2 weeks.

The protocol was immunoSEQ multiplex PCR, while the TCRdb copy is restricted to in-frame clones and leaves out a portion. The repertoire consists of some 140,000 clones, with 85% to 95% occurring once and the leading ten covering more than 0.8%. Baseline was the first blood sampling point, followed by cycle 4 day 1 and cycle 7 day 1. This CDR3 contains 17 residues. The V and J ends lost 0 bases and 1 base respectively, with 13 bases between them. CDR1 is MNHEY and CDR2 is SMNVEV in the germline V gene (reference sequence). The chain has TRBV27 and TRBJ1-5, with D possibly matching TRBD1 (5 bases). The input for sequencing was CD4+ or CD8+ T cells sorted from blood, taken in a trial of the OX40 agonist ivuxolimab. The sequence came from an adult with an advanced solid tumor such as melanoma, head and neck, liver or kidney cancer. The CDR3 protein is CASSLSGGYVSNQPQHF. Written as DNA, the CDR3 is TGTGCCAGCAGTTTATCGGGGGGTTACGTGAGCAATCAGCCCCAGCATTTT.